There are a few counts of the clone carrying this TCR beta chain. Its target is not known. This sample is drawn from a study of CD8+ T cells in alopecia areata. Sequencing relied on a cDNA template that was reverse transcribed from extracted RNA. Using immunoSEQ multiplex PCR, the repertoire was profiled, and TCRdb retains in-frame clones only, with some absent. The sample contains 130,000 to 150,000 clones, 47% of which appear only once. Study-wide results and limits: Normal scalp showed lower clonality than lesional scalp, especially alopecia totalis/universalis. Whereas mice showed it more clearly, TCR sharing across patients was murkier, possibly because of HLA. In scalp samples, resident alphabeta T cells of normal skin are also sequenced.

The CDR3 totals 14 residues. CDR1 and CDR2 from the germline V gene are SGHRS and YFSETQ. Trimming took off 4 bases at V and 2 bases at J, with 10 bases between the two ends. The origin of this receptor is a human donor with alopecia areata. The sequenced sample was CD4+ T cells sorted from blood. The chain recombines TRBV5-1 with TRBJ1-5; no clear D gene. As DNA, the CDR3 is TGCGCCAGCAGCGAAGGGTCGGGCAATCAGCCCCAGCATTTT. As protein: CASSEGSGNQPQHF.